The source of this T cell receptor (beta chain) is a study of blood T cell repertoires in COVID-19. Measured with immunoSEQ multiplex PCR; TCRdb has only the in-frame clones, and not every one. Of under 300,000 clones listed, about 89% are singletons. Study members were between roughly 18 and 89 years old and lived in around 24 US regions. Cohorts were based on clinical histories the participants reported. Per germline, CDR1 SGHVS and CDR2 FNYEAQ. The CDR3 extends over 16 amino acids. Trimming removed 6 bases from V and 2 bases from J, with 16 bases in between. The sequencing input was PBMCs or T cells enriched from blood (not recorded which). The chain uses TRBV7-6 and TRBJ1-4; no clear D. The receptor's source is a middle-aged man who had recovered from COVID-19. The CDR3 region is CASSKYDAATNEKLFF. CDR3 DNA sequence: TGTGCCAGCAGTAAATATGACGCGGCCACTAATGAAAAACTGTTTTTT.